This T cell receptor beta chain was retrieved from a study of human T cells and chemical hapten exposure. Germline-derived CDR1 and CDR2 are SEHNR and FQNEAQ (reference sequence). The CDR3 loop spans 14 amino acids. With 2 bases clipped from V and 8 bases from J, the junction kept 3 bases outside the gene matches. TCRdb reprocessed the RACE reads with MiXCR, giving one entry per CDR3 protein. The profile covers just under 65,000 distinct CDR3 sequences, with about 10% appearing a single time and roughly 2.1% taken by the ten largest. Worth noting for this clonotype: The antigen remains unidentified.

As for time point: patch test 3, about 24 weeks after DPC sensitization. As for treatment: therapeutic diphenylcyclopropenone sensitization with weekly scalp DPC. General observations from the study: Expanded TCR sets contained significantly more large CDR3 similarity clusters than controls.

V usage is TRBV7-9 and J usage is TRBJ2-4; TRBD1 matches at 10 bases. This receptor was identified in a woman in her twenties or thirties with alopecia areata. Some clones in this sample may be carry-over from other donors' samples. Specimen: whole blood, collected in connection with sensitization to the hapten diphenylcyclopropenone (DPC). The CDR3 here is CASSLKGTGDIQYF. CDR3 DNA: TGTGCCAGCAGCTTAAAAGGGACAGGGGACATTCAGTACTTC.